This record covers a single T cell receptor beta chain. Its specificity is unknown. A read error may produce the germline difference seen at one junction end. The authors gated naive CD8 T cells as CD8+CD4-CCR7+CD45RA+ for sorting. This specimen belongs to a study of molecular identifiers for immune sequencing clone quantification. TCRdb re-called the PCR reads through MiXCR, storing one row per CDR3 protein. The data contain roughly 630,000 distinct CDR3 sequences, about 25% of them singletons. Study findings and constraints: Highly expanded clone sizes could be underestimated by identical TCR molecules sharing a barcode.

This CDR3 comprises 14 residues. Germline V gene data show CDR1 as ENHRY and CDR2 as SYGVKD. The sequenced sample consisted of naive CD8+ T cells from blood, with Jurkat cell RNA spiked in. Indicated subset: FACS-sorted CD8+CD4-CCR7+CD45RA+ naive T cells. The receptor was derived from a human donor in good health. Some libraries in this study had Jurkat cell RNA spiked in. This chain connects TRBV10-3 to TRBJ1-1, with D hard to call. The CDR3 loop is CAISDVGSGTAAFF. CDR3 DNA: TGTGCCATCAGTGATGTGGGAAGTGGCACTGCAGCTTTCTTT.